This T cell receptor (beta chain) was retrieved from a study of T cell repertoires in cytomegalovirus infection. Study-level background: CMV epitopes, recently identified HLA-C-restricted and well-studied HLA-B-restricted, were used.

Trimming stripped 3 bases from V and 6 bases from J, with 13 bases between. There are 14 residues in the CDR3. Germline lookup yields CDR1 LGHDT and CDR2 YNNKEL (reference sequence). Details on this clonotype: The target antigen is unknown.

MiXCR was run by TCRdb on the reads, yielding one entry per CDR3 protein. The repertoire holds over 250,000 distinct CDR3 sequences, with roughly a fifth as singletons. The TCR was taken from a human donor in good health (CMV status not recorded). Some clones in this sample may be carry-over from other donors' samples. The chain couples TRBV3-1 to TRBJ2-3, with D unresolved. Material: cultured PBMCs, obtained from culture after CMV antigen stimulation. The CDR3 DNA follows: TGTGCCAGCAGCCAGGACCCAGTGATTGATACGCAGTATTTT. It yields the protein CASSQDPVIDTQYF.